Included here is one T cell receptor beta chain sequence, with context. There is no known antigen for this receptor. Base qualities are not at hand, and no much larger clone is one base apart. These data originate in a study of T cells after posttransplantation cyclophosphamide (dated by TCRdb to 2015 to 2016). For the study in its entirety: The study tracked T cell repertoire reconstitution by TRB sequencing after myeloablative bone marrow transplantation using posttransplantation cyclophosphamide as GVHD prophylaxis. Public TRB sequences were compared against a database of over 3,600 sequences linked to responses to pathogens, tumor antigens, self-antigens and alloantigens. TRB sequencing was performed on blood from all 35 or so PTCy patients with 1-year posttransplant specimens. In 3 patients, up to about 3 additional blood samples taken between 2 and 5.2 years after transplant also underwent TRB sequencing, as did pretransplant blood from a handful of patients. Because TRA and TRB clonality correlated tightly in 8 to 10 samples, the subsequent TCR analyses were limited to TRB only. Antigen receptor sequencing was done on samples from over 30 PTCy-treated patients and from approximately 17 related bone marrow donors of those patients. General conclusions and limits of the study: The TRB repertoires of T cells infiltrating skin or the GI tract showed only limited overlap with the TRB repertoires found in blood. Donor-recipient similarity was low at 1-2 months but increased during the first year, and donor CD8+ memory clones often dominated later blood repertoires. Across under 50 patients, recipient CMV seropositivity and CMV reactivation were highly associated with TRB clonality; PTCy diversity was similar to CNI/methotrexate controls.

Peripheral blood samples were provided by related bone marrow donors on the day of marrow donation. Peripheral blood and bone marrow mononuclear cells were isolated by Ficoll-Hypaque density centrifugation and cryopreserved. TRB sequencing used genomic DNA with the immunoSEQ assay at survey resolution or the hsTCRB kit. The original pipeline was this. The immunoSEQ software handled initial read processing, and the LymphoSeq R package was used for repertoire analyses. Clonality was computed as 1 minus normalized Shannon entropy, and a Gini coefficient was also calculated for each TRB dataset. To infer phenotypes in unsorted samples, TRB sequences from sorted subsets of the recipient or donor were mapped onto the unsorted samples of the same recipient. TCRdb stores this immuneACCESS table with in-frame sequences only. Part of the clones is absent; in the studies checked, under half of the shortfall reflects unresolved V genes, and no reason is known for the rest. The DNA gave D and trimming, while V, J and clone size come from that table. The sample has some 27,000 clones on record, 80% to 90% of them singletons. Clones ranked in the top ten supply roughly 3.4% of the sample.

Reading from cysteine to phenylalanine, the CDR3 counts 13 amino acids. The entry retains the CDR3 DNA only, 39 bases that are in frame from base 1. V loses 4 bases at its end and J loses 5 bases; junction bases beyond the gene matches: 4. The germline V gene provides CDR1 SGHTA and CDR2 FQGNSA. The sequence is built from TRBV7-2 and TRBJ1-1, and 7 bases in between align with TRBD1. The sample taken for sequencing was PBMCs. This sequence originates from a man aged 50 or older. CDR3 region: CASSYRGGTEAFF. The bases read TGTGCCAGCAGCTACAGGGGAGGTACTGAAGCTTTCTTT.